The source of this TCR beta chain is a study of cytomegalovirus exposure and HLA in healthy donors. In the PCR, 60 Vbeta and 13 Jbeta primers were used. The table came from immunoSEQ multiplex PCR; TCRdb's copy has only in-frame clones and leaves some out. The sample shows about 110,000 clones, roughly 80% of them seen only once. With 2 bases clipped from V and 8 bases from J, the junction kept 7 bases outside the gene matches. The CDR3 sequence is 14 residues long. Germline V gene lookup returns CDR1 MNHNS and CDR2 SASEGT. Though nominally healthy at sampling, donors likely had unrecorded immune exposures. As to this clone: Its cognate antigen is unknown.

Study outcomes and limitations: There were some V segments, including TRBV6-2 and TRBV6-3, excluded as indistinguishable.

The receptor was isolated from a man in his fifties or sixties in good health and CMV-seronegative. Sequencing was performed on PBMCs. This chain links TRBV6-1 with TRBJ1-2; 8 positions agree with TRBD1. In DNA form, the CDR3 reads TGTGCCAGCAGTGAAAGGGCAGGGGGCCGGGGCTACACCTTC. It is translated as CASSERAGGRGYTF.